This T cell receptor beta chain emerged from a study of beta chain features in type 1 diabetes (dated by TCRdb to 2016 to 2019). Regarding the study in general: Mean age, gender distribution, total cell number and subset yield did not differ between patients and healthy donors. A total of some 100,000,000 sorted cells were examined across all samples, and a strong correlation was observed between cell number per subset and RNA yield. In the study, recently diagnosed type 1 diabetes patients and matched healthy donors were compared on the TCRB repertoires of their sorted circulating CD4+ T cell subsets. Whereas all 30 or so donors provided naive and central memory subsets, regulatory and stem cell-like memory subsets were isolated from just 8 patients and roughly eight healthy donors.

Each donor gave one peripheral blood draw, about 110 mL on average, collected into heparinised tubes. Using a panel that included CD45RO, CCR7, CD25, CD127, CD95 and CD27, naive, central memory, regulatory and stem cell-like memory CD4+ T cells were sorted on a BD FACSAria II. Purity was above 98% for every sorted population. PBMCs were separated immediately by Lymphoprep density gradient centrifugation and were stained directly, without being cultured. To minimize batch effects, samples were stained and sorted in pairs, one healthy donor with one patient per experiment. What the study reported, not specific to this receptor: PCR may preferentially amplify shorter templates, but because patient and control samples were amplified and corrected together, any resulting skew would affect both groups equally. Fewer insertions and more nucleotide deletions at VDJ recombination sites were observed in patients with type 1 diabetes, implying thymic rearrangement abnormalities. Because cDNA was sequenced instead of genomic DNA, highly expressing activated cells could be over-represented, though the groups showed no difference in activation or CD3 levels. Type 1 diabetes patients showed a moderate but significant shortening of TCRB CDR3 length in all four CD4+ subsets. Because the HLA sub-analyses included only small numbers of individuals, any influence of HLA type on TCRB rearrangement was left unresolved. The naive, central memory and regulatory TCRB repertoires appeared to resemble one another more closely among patients than among healthy donors.

This clone was seen a handful of times. Which antigen it targets is not known. It has no much larger one-base neighbor in the sample; base qualities were not kept. The High Capacity cDNA Reverse Transcription Kit was used to reverse transcribe all of the isolated RNA, meaning that expressed TCRB transcripts were what got sequenced. Naive, central memory and regulatory T cell samples underwent deep immunoSEQ sequencing, averaging about 3.57 million total reads per sample. Sorted cells were lysed in RLT buffer and RNA was extracted with DNase-treated RNeasy Micro or Mini kits, depending on cell number. To prevent cross-contamination, each cell subset was processed individually, whereas patient and healthy donor samples were processed jointly. The immunoSEQ multiplex PCR was used to amplify TCRB sequences from cDNA, generating 87-bp fragments that spanned the CDR3 region. Sequencing of the amplicons was performed on the Illumina HiSeq platform. On the study's bioinformatics: Synthetic template baselines were used to correct PCR bias computationally, reads within Hamming distance 2 were collapsed together, and singletons that could not be merged were discarded. Reads were aligned against IMGT so that V, D and J genes, CDR3 length and insertions or deletions at six rearrangement sites could be assigned. Within each subset, clonotype counts were normalized to sorted cell number, after which true diversity and Gini coefficients were computed with the tcR R package. Repertoire sharing was quantified using the overlap coefficient calculated on TCRB nucleotide sequences. Out-of-frame TCRB sequences from naive cells were analyzed to stand in for the pre-selection repertoire. TCRdb took this table from immuneACCESS and kept in-frame rearrangements with V and J called. Such tables lack part of the clones; where checked against another copy, unresolved V genes explain under half of the gap, and the rest is unexplained. That table gives V, J and clone size, and the DNA gave D and trimming. The sample includes hundreds of thousands of clones, with 14% observed a single time. The ten largest clones take up 0.015% to 0.02% of the sample.

V was cut back by 2 bases and J by 12 bases, leaving a gap of 8 bases between them. There are 11 amino acids in the CDR3, from cysteine to phenylalanine inclusive. Only the CDR3 DNA stays, 33 bases, in frame from base 1. In the germline V gene, CDR1 corresponds to KGHSH and CDR2 to LQKENI. The origin of this receptor is a man aged 25 to 40 with type 1 diabetes. Sequenced input: naive CD4+ T cells from blood. The meaning of the sample's cell subset or site label: true naive CD4+ T cells. The chain is encoded by TRBV18 joined to TRBJ2-1; the best D guess is TRBD2, with 6 bases matching. The nucleotide sequence reads TGTGCCAGCTCACCAAGCGGGCCGCAGTTCTTC. Translated, it gives CASSPSGPQFF.